Listed below are T cell receptor beta chains from one sample, sequenced in a study of blood T cell repertoires in COVID-19. TCRdb's table, derived via immunoSEQ multiplex PCR, lists solely in-frame clones and lacks some. The repertoire holds about 200,000 clones, about 86% seen once, with 0.6% to 1% in the top ten. The sequenced material came from peripheral blood. The receptors shown here come from a woman in her 70s with acute or convalescent COVID-19. Both conserved end residues are part of each CDR3. Each record gives: D gene, J gene, V gene, clone size, CDR3 protein, CDR3 DNA. The D gene is left open where the match is weak. The listing skips clone size in some rows; elsewhere it reads once, few, many or a size class.

D: -; J: TRBJ1-2; V: TRBV5-5; size: -; CDR3: CASSLEGGGYTF; DNA: TGTGCCAGCAGCTTGGAGGGAGGAGGCTACACCTTC
D: -; J: TRBJ2-1; V: TRBV13; size: -; CDR3: CASSFRDVGGYEQFF; DNA: TGTGCCAGCAGCTTTCGGGACGTGGGGGGATATGAGCAGTTCTTC
D: -; J: TRBJ1-5; V: TRBV7-9; size: -; CDR3: CASSHGQSNQPQHF; DNA: TGTGCCAGCAGCCACGGACAGAGCAATCAGCCCCAGCATTTT
D: -; J: TRBJ1-4; V: TRBV3-1/TRBV3-2; size: -; CDR3: CASRRTATNEKLFF; DNA: TGTGCCAGCAGACGGACTGCAACTAATGAAAAACTGTTTTTT
D: -; J: TRBJ2-3; V: TRBV2; size: -; CDR3: CASSEQGLGDTQYF; DNA: TGTGCCAGCAGTGAGCAGGGTTTGGGAGATACGCAGTATTTT
D: -; J: TRBJ2-1; V: TRBV11-2; size: -; CDR3: CASSLELSRQFF; DNA: TGTGCCAGCAGCTTAGAGCTTTCGCGGCAGTTCTTC
D: -; J: TRBJ1-5; V: TRBV7-8; size: -; CDR3: CASSQRGRDTYNQPQHF; DNA: TGTGCCAGCAGCCAGCGGGGCAGGGACACTTACAATCAGCCCCAGCATTTT
D: -; J: TRBJ1-1; V: TRBV20-1; size: -; CDR3: CSAMKPTEAFF; DNA: TGCAGTGCCATGAAGCCCACTGAAGCTTTCTTT
D: TRBD2; J: TRBJ2-5; V: TRBV7-2; size: -; CDR3: CASSRGLAVQETQYF; DNA: TGTGCCAGCAGTCGTGGACTAGCTGTCCAGGAGACCCAGTACTTC
D: -; J: TRBJ1-1; V: TRBV9; size: few; CDR3: CASSPAGVWAEAFF; DNA: TGTGCCAGCAGCCCCGCAGGGGTGTGGGCTGAAGCTTTCTTT
D: -; J: TRBJ1-4; V: TRBV6-2/TRBV6-3; size: once; CDR3: CASSYRRGADEKLFF; DNA: TGTGCCAGCAGTTACAGAAGGGGCGCCGATGAAAAACTGTTTTTT
D: -; J: TRBJ2-7; V: TRBV5-1; size: -; CDR3: CASSLEGGPYEQYF; DNA: TGCGCCAGCAGCTTGGAGGGGGGGCCCTACGAGCAGTACTTC
D: TRBD1; J: TRBJ1-5; V: TRBV5-6; size: -; CDR3: CASSRQGGQPQHF; DNA: TGTGCCAGCAGCCGACAGGGCGGGCAGCCCCAGCATTTT
D: -; J: TRBJ2-5; V: TRBV2; size: -; CDR3: CASRDGGLGETQYF; DNA: TGTGCCAGCAGGGACGGAGGCCTGGGAGAGACCCAGTACTTC
D: TRBD1; J: TRBJ1-5; V: TRBV6-2/TRBV6-3; size: -; CDR3: CASSYSPTGVFGNQPQHF; DNA: TGTGCCAGCAGTTATTCCCCGACAGGGGTGTTTGGCAATCAGCCCCAGCATTTT
D: -; J: TRBJ1-6; V: TRBV3-1/TRBV3-2; size: -; CDR3: CASSPFGGDSPLHF; DNA: TGTGCCAGCAGCCCCTTTGGGGGGGATTCACCCCTCCACTTT
D: -; J: TRBJ1-2; V: TRBV12-3/TRBV12-4; size: -; CDR3: CASSLLRARGYTF; DNA: TGTGCCAGCAGTTTACTGAGAGCCCGTGGCTACACCTTC
D: -; J: TRBJ2-3; V: TRBV5-1; size: -; CDR3: CASQRTGLTDTQYF; DNA: TGCGCCAGCCAGAGGACAGGACTAACAGATACGCAGTATTTT
D: TRBD2; J: TRBJ2-7; V: TRBV5-1; size: -; CDR3: CASSQGGGARSSYEQYF; DNA: TGCGCCAGCAGCCAGGGCGGGGGGGCTCGGAGCTCCTACGAGCAGTACTTC
D: TRBD2; J: TRBJ2-5; V: TRBV12-3/TRBV12-4; size: -; CDR3: CASSFWGGETQYF; DNA: TGTGCCAGCAGTTTTTGGGGAGGGGAGACCCAGTACTTC
D: TRBD1; J: TRBJ1-4; V: TRBV4-1; size: few; CDR3: CASSQDPGQTNEKLFF; DNA: TGCGCCAGCAGCCAAGACCCGGGACAGACAAATGAAAAACTGTTTTTT
D: -; J: TRBJ2-1; V: TRBV27; size: -; CDR3: CASYGEHSYNEQFF; DNA: TGTGCCAGTTATGGGGAGCACTCCTACAATGAGCAGTTCTTC
D: TRBD2; J: TRBJ2-1; V: TRBV10-3; size: once; CDR3: CAIQGSGGANEQFF; DNA: TGTGCCATCCAGGGCAGCGGGGGGGCCAATGAGCAGTTCTTC
D: -; J: TRBJ1-2; V: TRBV3-1/TRBV3-2; size: -; CDR3: CASSQVGGGRIHGYTF; DNA: TGTGCCAGCAGCCAAGTAGGCGGGGGGCGCATACATGGCTACACCTTC
D: -; J: TRBJ2-3; V: TRBV2; size: -; CDR3: CASSEERSTDTQYF; DNA: TGTGCCAGCAGTGAGGAGCGAAGCACAGATACGCAGTATTTT
D: -; J: TRBJ1-5; V: TRBV19; size: -; CDR3: CASSQPGVINQPQHF; DNA: TGTGCCAGTAGTCAACCGGGGGTTATCAATCAGCCCCAGCATTTT
D: -; J: TRBJ2-5; V: TRBV5-4; size: -; CDR3: CASSLAGGPSQETQYF; DNA: TGTGCCAGCAGCTTGGCCGGGGGACCCAGCCAAGAGACCCAGTACTTC